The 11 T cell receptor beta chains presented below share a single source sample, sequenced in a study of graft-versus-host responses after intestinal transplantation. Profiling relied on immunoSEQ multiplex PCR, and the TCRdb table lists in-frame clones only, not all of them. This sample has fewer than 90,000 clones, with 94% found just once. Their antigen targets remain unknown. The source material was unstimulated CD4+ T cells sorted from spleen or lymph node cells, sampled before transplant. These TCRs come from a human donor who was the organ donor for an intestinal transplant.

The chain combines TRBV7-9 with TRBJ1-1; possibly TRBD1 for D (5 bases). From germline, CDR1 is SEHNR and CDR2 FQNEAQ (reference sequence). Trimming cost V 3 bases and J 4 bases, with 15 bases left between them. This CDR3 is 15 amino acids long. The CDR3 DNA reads TGTGCCAGCAGCTTTTTGGGGGGAGGGGCCACTGAAGCTTTCTTT. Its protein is CASSFLGGGATEAFF.

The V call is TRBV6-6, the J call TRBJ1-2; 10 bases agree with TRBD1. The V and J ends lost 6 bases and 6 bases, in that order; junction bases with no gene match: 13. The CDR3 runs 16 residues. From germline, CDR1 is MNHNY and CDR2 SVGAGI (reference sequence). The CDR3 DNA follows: TGTGCCAGCAGCCGACAGGGGGCGGGGGAGCTCGATGGCTACACCTTC. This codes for CASSRQGAGELDGYTF.

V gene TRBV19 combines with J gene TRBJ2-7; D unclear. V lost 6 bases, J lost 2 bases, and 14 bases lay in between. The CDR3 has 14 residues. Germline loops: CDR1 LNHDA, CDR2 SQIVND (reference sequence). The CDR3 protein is CASSLAWQAYEQYF. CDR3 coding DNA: TGTGCCAGTAGCCTCGCGTGGCAGGCCTACGAGCAGTACTTC.

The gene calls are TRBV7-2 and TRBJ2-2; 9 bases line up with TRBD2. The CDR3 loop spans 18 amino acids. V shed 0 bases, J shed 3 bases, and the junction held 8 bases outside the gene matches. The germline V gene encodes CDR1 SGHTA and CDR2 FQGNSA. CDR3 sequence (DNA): TGTGCCAGCAGCTTAGCGGCGGGGGGGCCATTGTACACCGGGGAGCTGTTTTTT. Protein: CASSLAAGGPLYTGELFF.

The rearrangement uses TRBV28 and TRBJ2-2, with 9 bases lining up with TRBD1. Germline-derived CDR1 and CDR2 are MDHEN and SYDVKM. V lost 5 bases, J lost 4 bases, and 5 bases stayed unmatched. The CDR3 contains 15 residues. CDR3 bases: TGTGCCAGCAGTCCCGGGGACAGGGCCACCGGGGAGCTGTTTTTT. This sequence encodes CASSPGDRATGELFF.

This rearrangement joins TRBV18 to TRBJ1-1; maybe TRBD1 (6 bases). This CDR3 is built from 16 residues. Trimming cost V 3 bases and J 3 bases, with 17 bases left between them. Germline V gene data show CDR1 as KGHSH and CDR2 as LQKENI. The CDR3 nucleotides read TGTGCCAGCTCACCTCAGTTCGGGGGGGCGGACACTGAAGCTTTCTTT. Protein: CASSPQFGGADTEAFF.

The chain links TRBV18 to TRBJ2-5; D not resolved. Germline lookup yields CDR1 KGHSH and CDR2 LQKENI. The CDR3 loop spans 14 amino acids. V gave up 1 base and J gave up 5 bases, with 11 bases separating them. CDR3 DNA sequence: TGTGCCAGCTCACCACGTCCAGTCATGGAGACCCAGTACTTC. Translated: CASSPRPVMETQYF.

The chain's CDR3 is CATGALSSYEQYF. DNA of the CDR3: TGTGCCACCGGAGCACTGAGCTCCTACGAGCAGTACTTC. V is TRBV11-2 and J is TRBJ2-7; D uncertain. The CDR3 is 13 amino acids. Trimming shortened V by 10 bases and J by 0 bases, and 13 bases separated the two germline ends. The germline gives CDR1 SGHAT, CDR2 FQNNGV.

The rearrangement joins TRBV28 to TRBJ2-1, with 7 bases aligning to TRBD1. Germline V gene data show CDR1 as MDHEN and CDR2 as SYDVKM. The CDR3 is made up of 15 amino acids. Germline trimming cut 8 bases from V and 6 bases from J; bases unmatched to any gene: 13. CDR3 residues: CASAKGGAGPNEQFF. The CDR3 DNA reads TGTGCCAGCGCTAAAGGGGGCGCAGGGCCCAATGAGCAGTTCTTC.

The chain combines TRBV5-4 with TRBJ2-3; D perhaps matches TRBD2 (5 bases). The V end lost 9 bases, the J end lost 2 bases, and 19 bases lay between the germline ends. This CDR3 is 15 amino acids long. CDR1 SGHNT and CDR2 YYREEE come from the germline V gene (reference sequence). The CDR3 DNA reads TGTGCCACCCCAGCGCTAGGGAGTACCACAGATACGCAGTATTTT. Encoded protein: CATPALGSTTDTQYF.

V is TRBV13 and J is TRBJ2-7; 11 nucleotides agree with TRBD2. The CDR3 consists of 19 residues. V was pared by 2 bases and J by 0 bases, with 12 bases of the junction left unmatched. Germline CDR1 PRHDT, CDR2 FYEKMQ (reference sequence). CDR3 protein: CASSLRGLAGGWSSYEQYF. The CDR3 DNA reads TGTGCCAGCAGCTTACGTGGGCTAGCGGGGGGATGGAGCTCCTACGAGCAGTACTTC.